Presented here are 14 T cell receptor beta chains from one specimen sequenced in a study of blood T cell repertoires in COVID-19. Using immunoSEQ multiplex PCR, the repertoire was profiled, and TCRdb retains in-frame clones only, with some absent. The table includes around 81,000 clones, approximately 86% detected once. The sample taken for sequencing was peripheral blood. The source of these receptors is a woman aged 55-70 years with acute or convalescent COVID-19.

This clone appeared once. This chain joins TRBV27 and TRBJ2-1, with 8 nucleotides matching TRBD2. V gave up 6 bases and J gave up 5 bases; unmatched junction bases: 9. Per germline, CDR1 MNHEY and CDR2 SMNVEV (reference sequence). The CDR3 runs to 15 residues. CDR3 in amino acids: CASRSLAEGNNEQFF. The CDR3 DNA reads as TGTGCCAGCAGGTCACTAGCGGAGGGGAACAATGAGCAGTTCTTC.

The chain carries TRBV3-1 (or the pseudogene TRBV3-2) and TRBJ2-7, with TRBD2 matching over 16 bases. V lost 3 bases and J lost 5; bases outside the gene matches: 10. The CDR3 totals 18 residues. Germline V gene data show CDR1 as LGHDT and CDR2 as YNNKEL (reference sequence). CDR3 coding DNA: TGTGCCAGCAGCCAGGGGACTAGCGGGAGGGCCGGGGTGGACGAGCAGTACTTC. Its translation is CASSQGTSGRAGVDEQYF.

The genes are TRBV7-7 and TRBJ2-3; 10 nucleotides align to TRBD1. CDR1 and CDR2 from the germline V gene are SSHAT and FNYEAQ (reference sequence). There are 15 residues in the CDR3. V shed 6 bases, J shed 4 bases, and the junction held 7 bases outside the gene matches. The DNA of the CDR3 is TGTGCCAGCAGTCCCGGGACAGGGGTTTCAGATACGCAGTATTTT. Translating gives CASSPGTGVSDTQYF.

The chain links TRBV28 to TRBJ2-2; 10 nucleotides align to TRBD1. CDR3 size: 16 residues. After removal of 7 bases from V and 6 bases from J, the junction contained 11 bases not matched to a gene. CDR1 and CDR2 from the germline V gene are MDHEN and SYDVKM. The CDR3 DNA reads TGTGCCAGCAAACCACAGGGACAGGGGTTTTCCGGGGAGCTGTTTTTT. Its translation is CASKPQGQGFSGELFF.

The CDR3 nucleotides read TGTGCCTGGAGAACCCTACAGGGGAGATACACTGAAGCTTTCTTT. It specifies CAWRTLQGRYTEAFF. The chain joins TRBV30 to TRBJ1-1, with 7 bases fitting TRBD1. V shed 3 bases and J 3 bases; nucleotides not matched to a gene: 10. Germline V gene data show CDR1 as GTSNPN and CDR2 as SVGIG (reference sequence). This CDR3 is built from 15 residues.

This clone appeared once. This chain uses TRBV4-1 with TRBJ1-1; D not resolved. This CDR3 region has 12 residues. Germline V CDR1 and CDR2: MGHRA, YSYEKL. Deletions cut 1 base from V and 4 bases from J, with 4 bases between. The CDR3 is CASSQVSTEAFF. DNA of the CDR3: TGCGCCAGCAGCCAAGTGAGCACTGAAGCTTTCTTT.

This clone was detected only a few times. V is TRBV7-2 and J is TRBJ1-1; a possible D gene is TRBD1 (5 bases). From germline, CDR1 is SGHTA and CDR2 FQGNSA. This CDR3 has 15 amino acids. V shed 2 bases and J shed 2 bases, with 12 bases lying between them. The CDR3 nucleotides read TGTGCCAGCAGCTTACGTCAGGGAAAAAACACTGAAGCTTTCTTT. Translating it yields CASSLRQGKNTEAFF. The full variable domain, in which reference TRBV7-2 and TRBJ1-1 provide the parts outside the CDR3, is GAGVSQSPSNKVTEKGKDVELRCDPISGHTALYWYRQSLGQGLEFLIYFQGNSAPDKSGLPSDRFSAERTGGSVSTLTIQRTQQEDSAVYLCASSLRQGKNTEAFFGQGTRLTVV.

The J gene is TRBJ2-7, the V gene TRBV2; 7 bases align to TRBD2. Trimming at V came to 3 bases and at J to 9 bases, leaving 2 bases not matched to a gene. The germline V gene encodes CDR1 SNHLY and CDR2 FYNNEI. The CDR3 runs to 11 residues. CDR3 in amino acids: CASSEGGRQYF. The DNA of the CDR3 is TGTGCCAGCAGTGAGGGAGGGAGGCAGTACTTC. The full variable domain, rest sourced from reference TRBV2 and TRBJ2-7, is EPEVTQTPSHQVTQMGQEVILRCVPISNHLYFYWYRQILGQKVEFLVSFYNNEISEKSEIFDDQFSVERPDGSNFTLKIRSTKLEDSAMYFCASSEGGRQYFGPGTRLTVT.

The chain couples TRBV21-1 to TRBJ2-1; the table's D call of TRBD2 was not tested on the DNA. TRBV21-1 is reported as a pseudogene. The CDR3 totals 15 residues. CDR3 DNA sequence: TGTGCCAGCACCCCCAGAGGGTTTATTTTGGCTGAGCAGTTCTTC. Protein product: CASTPRGFILAEQFF.

This clone showed up just once. This chain connects TRBV6-5 to TRBJ2-1; D is perhaps TRBD1 (6 bases). Between the trimmed V and J ends, which lost 4 bases and 7 bases, there was a span of 11 bases. The V gene's germline CDR1 is MNHEY and CDR2 SVGAGI. This CDR3 region has 13 residues. The CDR3 DNA is TGTGCCAGCAGTTTCAGGGGATTGAATGAGCAGTTCTTC. Amino acid sequence: CASSFRGLNEQFF.

V is TRBV7-6 and J is TRBJ2-7, with unresolved D. CDR3 length: 14 residues. V was pared by 3 bases and J by 3 bases, with 12 bases between. Germline CDR1 is SGHVS and CDR2 is FNYEAQ. CDR3 in amino acids: CASSFLSFSYEQYF. As DNA, the CDR3 is TGTGCCAGCAGCTTTCTTAGCTTTAGCTACGAGCAGTACTTC.

The chain employs TRBV29-1 and TRBJ2-5; TRBD2 aligns across 7 bases. The length of the CDR3 is 14 residues. J was trimmed by 3 bases and V by 7 bases; bases with no gene match: 11. The germline gives CDR1 SQVTM, CDR2 ANQGSEA. The CDR3 DNA sequence: TGCAGCGCCAGCGGGACTACCCTCGAAGAGACCCAGTACTTC. It encodes CSASGTTLEETQYF.

The chain is built from TRBV21-1 and TRBJ1-1; the table's D gene call, TRBD1, was not cross checked with the DNA. TRBV21-1 is shown as a pseudogene. CDR3 length equals 17 residues. In nucleotides, the CDR3 is TGTGCCAGCAGCAATCAAATCCTAAAACAGGGAGCCACTGAAGCTTTCTTT. It translates to CASSNQILKQGATEAFF.

The chain recombines TRBV3-1 (or the pseudogene TRBV3-2) with TRBJ2-1, with TRBD2 identical over 10 bases. Germline V gene lookup returns CDR1 LGHDT and CDR2 YNNKEL (reference sequence). Germline trimming cut 6 bases from V and 10 bases from J; bases unmatched to any gene: 9. CDR3 length equals 14 residues. CDR3 amino acids: CASSPSGGLREQFF. CDR3 DNA: TGTGCCAGCAGTCCTAGCGGGGGCCTTCGGGAGCAGTTCTTC.